The rows below give T cell receptor beta chains drawn from one sample of a study of chemoradiotherapy in HPV16-positive cancers. Only in-frame clones appear in the TCRdb table, and some are missing; sequencing was by immunoSEQ multiplex PCR. Of over 10,000 clones listed, roughly nine tenths are singletons. Sequencing was performed on blood, taken from a patient who underwent chemoradiotherapy. These receptors were collected from a human donor with HPV-associated anogenital cancer. CDR3s leave out the opening cysteine and the closing phenylalanine or tryptophan. Fields, in order: V gene, J gene, CDR3 protein.

v_call: TRBV5-4
j_call: TRBJ2-5
cdr3_aa: ASRGSGRARETQY

v_call: TRBV28
j_call: TRBJ1-2
cdr3_aa: ASSHQGAQFDGYT

v_call: TRBV29-1
j_call: TRBJ1-6
cdr3_aa: SVEVAGCD

v_call: TRBV7-2
j_call: TRBJ2-3
cdr3_aa: ASSFAGLAGGTDTQY

v_call: TRBV5-1
j_call: TRBJ1-2
cdr3_aa: ASSLSSRDPSGYT

v_call: TRBV28
j_call: TRBJ1-2
cdr3_aa: ASSPTWGWGYT

v_call: TRBV7-9
j_call: TRBJ2-5
cdr3_aa: ASSPEGTQY

v_call: TRBV9
j_call: TRBJ2-1
cdr3_aa: ASSGGGRAFYNEQF

v_call: TRBV16
j_call: TRBJ1-1
cdr3_aa: ASSQWVGAENTEAF

v_call: TRBV23-1
j_call: TRBJ1-1
cdr3_aa: ASSQGTATF

v_call: TRBV18
j_call: TRBJ2-7
cdr3_aa: ASSPVGITYEQY

v_call: TRBV25-1
j_call: TRBJ2-7
cdr3_aa: ASSESEQGAGEQY

v_call: TRBV6-5
j_call: TRBJ1-3
cdr3_aa: ASSPGQSYGNTIY

v_call: TRBV7-8
j_call: TRBJ1-5
cdr3_aa: ASSLRTGMGNQPQH

v_call: TRBV19
j_call: TRBJ2-1
cdr3_aa: ASSRTSGSYNEQF

v_call: TRBV6-5
j_call: TRBJ2-7
cdr3_aa: ASSPVDSYEQY

v_call: TRBV4-2
j_call: TRBJ2-2
cdr3_aa: ASSHLQLNTGELF

v_call: TRBV4-1
j_call: TRBJ1-4
cdr3_aa: ASSQPRQGREKLF

v_call: TRBV4-1
j_call: TRBJ1-6
cdr3_aa: ASSQDSFNPYNSPLH

v_call: TRBV2
j_call: TRBJ2-5
cdr3_aa: ASATGEETQY

v_call: TRBV28
j_call: TRBJ2-7
cdr3_aa: ASSAGTGQAASYEQY

v_call: TRBV9
j_call: TRBJ2-7
cdr3_aa: ASSVGGESYEQY

v_call: TRBV29-1
j_call: TRBJ2-3
cdr3_aa: SVLRDYTGTDTQY

v_call: TRBV29-1
j_call: TRBJ2-7
cdr3_aa: SVLMVDSYEQY

v_call: TRBV4-2
j_call: TRBJ2-5
cdr3_aa: ASSLGTSGIETQY

v_call: TRBV5-5
j_call: TRBJ1-6
cdr3_aa: ASSGQLSPLH

v_call: TRBV21-1
j_call: TRBJ1-6
cdr3_aa: ASSTRTGVRSPLH

v_call: TRBV2
j_call: TRBJ1-1
cdr3_aa: ASSEQFAENTEAF

v_call: TRBV19
j_call: TRBJ1-4
cdr3_aa: ASSTHHGLVKLF

v_call: TRBV7-2
j_call: TRBJ2-2
cdr3_aa: ASSPQALNTGELF

v_call: TRBV5-3
j_call: TRBJ2-1
cdr3_aa: ARSLYGQGYYNEQF

v_call: TRBV7-2
j_call: TRBJ2-1
cdr3_aa: ASSLRMDEQF

v_call: TRBV2
j_call: TRBJ2-7
cdr3_aa: ASSESVGRTYEQY

v_call: TRBV5-4
j_call: TRBJ2-1
cdr3_aa: ASSWGGSRSYNEQF

v_call: TRBV5-1
j_call: TRBJ1-2
cdr3_aa: ASSLALAKNYGYT

v_call: TRBV18
j_call: TRBJ2-7
cdr3_aa: ASSPLSRTGGYEQY

v_call: TRBV27
j_call: TRBJ2-3
cdr3_aa: ASSFFPGSLTQY

v_call: TRBV27
j_call: TRBJ2-5
cdr3_aa: ASSSPTSGGKETQY

v_call: TRBV2
j_call: TRBJ2-7
cdr3_aa: ASSAGIPPYEQY

v_call: TRBV5-1
j_call: TRBJ1-1
cdr3_aa: ASSLTTFGTEAF

v_call: TRBV6-1
j_call: TRBJ1-1
cdr3_aa: ASSEVIGGAEAF

v_call: TRBV9
j_call: TRBJ1-1
cdr3_aa: ASSFGGGEAF

v_call: TRBV5-1
j_call: TRBJ1-4
cdr3_aa: ASSLAEGGKLF

v_call: TRBV7-2
j_call: TRBJ1-5
cdr3_aa: ASSSTGRYQPQH

v_call: TRBV5-1
j_call: TRBJ2-3
cdr3_aa: ASSSRTSGVSTDTQY

v_call: TRBV10-3
j_call: TRBJ2-1
cdr3_aa: AISEINEQF

v_call: TRBV5-8
j_call: TRBJ1-1
cdr3_aa: ASRRTGFRTEAF

v_call: TRBV19
j_call: TRBJ2-1
cdr3_aa: ASTRDRSSYNEQF

v_call: TRBV7-9
j_call: TRBJ2-1
cdr3_aa: ASRPVPGSEQF

v_call: TRBV7-2
j_call: TRBJ2-2
cdr3_aa: ASSPIAGTATGELF

v_call: TRBV4-2
j_call: TRBJ2-3
cdr3_aa: ASSSRGEGTDTQY

v_call: TRBV7-9
j_call: TRBJ2-3
cdr3_aa: ASSLTATPTDTQY

v_call: TRBV15
j_call: TRBJ2-3
cdr3_aa: ATMRGRDADTQY